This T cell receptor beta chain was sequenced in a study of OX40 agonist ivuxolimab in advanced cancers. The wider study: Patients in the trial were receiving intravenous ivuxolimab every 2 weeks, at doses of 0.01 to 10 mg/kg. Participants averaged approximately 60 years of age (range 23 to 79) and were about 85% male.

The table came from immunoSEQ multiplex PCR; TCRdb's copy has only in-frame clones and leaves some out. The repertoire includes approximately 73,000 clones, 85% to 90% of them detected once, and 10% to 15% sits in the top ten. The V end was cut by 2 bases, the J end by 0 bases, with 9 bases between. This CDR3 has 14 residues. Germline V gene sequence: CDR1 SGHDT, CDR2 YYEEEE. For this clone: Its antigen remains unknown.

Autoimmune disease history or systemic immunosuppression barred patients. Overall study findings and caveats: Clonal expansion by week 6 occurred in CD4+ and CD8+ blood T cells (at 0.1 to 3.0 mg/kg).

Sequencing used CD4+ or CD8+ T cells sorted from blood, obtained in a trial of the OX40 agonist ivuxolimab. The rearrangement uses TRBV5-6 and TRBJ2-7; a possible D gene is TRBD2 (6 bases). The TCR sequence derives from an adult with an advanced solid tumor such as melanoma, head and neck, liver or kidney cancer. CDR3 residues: CASSFSGNSYEQYF. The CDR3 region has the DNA TGTGCCAGCAGCTTTAGCGGCAACTCCTACGAGCAGTACTTC.